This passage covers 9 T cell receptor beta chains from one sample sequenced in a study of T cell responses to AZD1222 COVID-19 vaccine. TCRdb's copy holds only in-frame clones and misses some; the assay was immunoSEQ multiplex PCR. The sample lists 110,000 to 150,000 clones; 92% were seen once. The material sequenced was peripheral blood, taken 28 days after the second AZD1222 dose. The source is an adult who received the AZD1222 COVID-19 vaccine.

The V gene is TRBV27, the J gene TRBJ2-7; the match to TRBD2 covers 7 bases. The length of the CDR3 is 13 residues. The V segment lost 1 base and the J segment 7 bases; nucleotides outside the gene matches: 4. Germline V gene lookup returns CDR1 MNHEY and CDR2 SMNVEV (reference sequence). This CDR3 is CASSLLGGREQYF. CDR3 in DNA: TGTGCCAGCAGTTTATTGGGAGGGCGAGAGCAGTACTTC.

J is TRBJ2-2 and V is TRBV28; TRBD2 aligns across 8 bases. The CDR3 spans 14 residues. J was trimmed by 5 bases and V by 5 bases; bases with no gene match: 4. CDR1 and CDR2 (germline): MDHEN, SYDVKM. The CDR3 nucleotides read TGTGCCAGCAGTCGGGAGGGCCGGACCGGGGAGCTGTTTTTT. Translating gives CASSREGRTGELFF.

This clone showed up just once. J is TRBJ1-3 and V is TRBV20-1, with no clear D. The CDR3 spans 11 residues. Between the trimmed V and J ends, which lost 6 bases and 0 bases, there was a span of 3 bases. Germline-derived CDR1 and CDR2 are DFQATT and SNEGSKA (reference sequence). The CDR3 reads CSADSGNTIYF. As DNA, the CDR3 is TGCAGTGCGGACTCTGGAAACACCATATATTTT.

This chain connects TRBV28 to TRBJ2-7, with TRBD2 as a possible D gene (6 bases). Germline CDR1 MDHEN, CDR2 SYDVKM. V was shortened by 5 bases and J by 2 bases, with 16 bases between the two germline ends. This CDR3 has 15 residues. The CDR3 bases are TGTGCCAGCAGTCCGACTAGTCCCAGACCCTACGAGCAGTACTTC. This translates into CASSPTSPRPYEQYF.

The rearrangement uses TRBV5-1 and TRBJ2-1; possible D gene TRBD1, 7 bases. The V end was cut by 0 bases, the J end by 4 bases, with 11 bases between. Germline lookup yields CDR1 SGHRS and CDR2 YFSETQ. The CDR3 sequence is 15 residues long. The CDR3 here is CASSLVQGGYNEQFF. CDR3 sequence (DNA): TGCGCCAGCAGCTTGGTTCAGGGGGGTTACAATGAGCAGTTCTTC.

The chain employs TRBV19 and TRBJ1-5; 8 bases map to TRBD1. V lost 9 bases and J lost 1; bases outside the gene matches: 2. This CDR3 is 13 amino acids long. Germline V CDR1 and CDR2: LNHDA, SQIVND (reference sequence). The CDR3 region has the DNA TGTGCCAGCGGACAGGGCAGCAATCAGCCCCAGCATTTT. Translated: CASGQGSNQPQHF.

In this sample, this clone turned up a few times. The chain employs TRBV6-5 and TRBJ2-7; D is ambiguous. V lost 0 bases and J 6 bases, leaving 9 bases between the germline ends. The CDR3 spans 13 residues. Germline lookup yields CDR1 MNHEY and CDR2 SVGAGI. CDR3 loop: CASSYSKVGEQYF. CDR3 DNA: TGTGCCAGCAGTTACTCGAAAGTTGGCGAGCAGTACTTC.

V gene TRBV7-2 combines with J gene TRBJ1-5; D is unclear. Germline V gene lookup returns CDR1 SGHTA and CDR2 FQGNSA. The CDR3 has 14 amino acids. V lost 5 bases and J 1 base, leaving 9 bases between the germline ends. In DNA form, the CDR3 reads TGTGCCAGCAGCCTCCCTTACAGCAATCAGCCCCAGCATTTT. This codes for CASSLPYSNQPQHF.

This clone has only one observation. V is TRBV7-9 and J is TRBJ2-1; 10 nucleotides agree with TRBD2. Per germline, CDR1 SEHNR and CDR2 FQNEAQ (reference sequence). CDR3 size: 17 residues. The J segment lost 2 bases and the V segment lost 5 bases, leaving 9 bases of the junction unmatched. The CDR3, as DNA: TGTGCCAGCAGCCCAAGCCCCGGACTAGCGGCCTACAATGAGCAGTTCTTC. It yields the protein CASSPSPGLAAYNEQFF.